A selection of T cell receptor beta chains follows, all from one sample in a study of regulatory T cells in long-lasting Graves disease. TCRdb fed the multiplex PCR reads into MiXCR, producing one record per CDR3 protein. The table lists about 560,000 distinct CDR3 sequences, roughly 15% of them singletons, with more than 10% in the top ten. These data were likewise used in another study, on T cells in Graves' hyperthyroidism and ophthalmopathy.

The specimen was peripheral blood mononuclear cells (PBMCs), collected at new diagnosis, from a patient treated with antithyroid drugs. Receptors were obtained from a man younger than 35 with Graves disease. Both conserved end residues are part of each CDR3. Fields, in order: D gene, J gene, clone size, V gene, CDR3 protein, CDR3 DNA. D genes are given only for firm matches. Clone size is not always given. Where it is, it says once, few, many or a class for expanded clones.

>NA|TRBJ1-2|many|TRBV30
CARSVGVPNGYTF
TGTGCCCGGAGTGTGGGGGTCCCCAATGGCTACACCTTC
>NA|TRBJ1-2|NA|TRBV25-1
CASSEGQGAIYGYTF
TGTGCCAGCAGTGAGGGTCAGGGAGCCATCTATGGCTACACCTTC
>NA|TRBJ1-5|many|TRBV3-1
CASSQGGEGEKPQHF
TGTGCCAGCAGCCAAGGGGGGGAAGGGGAGAAGCCCCAGCATTTT
>TRBD2|TRBJ2-7|many|TRBV10-3
CAISESPASGSYEQYF
TGTGCCATCAGTGAGTCTCCGGCTAGCGGCTCCTACGAGCAGTACTTC
>TRBD1|TRBJ1-1|NA|TRBV20-1
CSARGTGVSTEAFF
TGCAGTGCTAGAGGGACAGGGGTGAGCACTGAAGCTTTCTTT
>TRBD2|TRBJ2-1|NA|TRBV4-1
CASSQDLGTSGSDEQFF
TGCGCCAGCAGCCAAGACCTAGGGACTAGCGGGAGCGATGAGCAGTTCTTC
>NA|TRBJ2-7|NA|TRBV4-1
CASSRYLSLEQYF
TGCGCCAGCAGCCGCTATCTAAGCCTCGAGCAGTACTTC
>NA|TRBJ2-7|many|TRBV6-1
CAARAGASASYEQYF
TGTGCCGCCAGGGCGGGGGCTAGCGCCTCCTACGAGCAGTACTTC
>NA|TRBJ2-3|few|TRBV27
CASAPWGGRTYGTDTQYF
TGTGCCAGCGCCCCCTGGGGTGGGAGGACGTATGGCACAGATACGCAGTATTTT
>TRBD2|TRBJ2-1|NA|TRBV24-1
CATSGVAGVTYNEQFF
TGTGCCACCAGTGGGGTAGCGGGAGTCACTTACAATGAGCAGTTCTTC
>NA|TRBJ1-5|many|TRBV6-1
CASSLSGGWQPQHF
TGTGCCAGCAGTCTCTCTGGGGGCTGGCAGCCCCAGCATTTT
>NA|TRBJ1-2|NA|TRBV12-3/TRBV12-4
CASTPGHGAESYGYTF
TGTGCCAGCACTCCCGGACACGGCGCGGAAAGCTATGGCTACACCTTC
>TRBD1|TRBJ1-3|NA|TRBV7-3
CASSLPKDRYPQYSGNTIYF
TGTGCCAGCAGCTTACCAAAGGACAGGTACCCACAATACTCTGGAAACACCATATATTTT
>NA|TRBJ2-7|NA|TRBV28
CASHLEQDPYEQYF
TGTGCCAGCCACTTGGAACAGGACCCCTACGAGCAGTACTTC
>TRBD2|TRBJ2-1|few|TRBV9
CASNQGSGSSHNEQFF
TGTGCCAGCAACCAAGGTAGCGGGAGTTCCCACAATGAGCAGTTCTTC
>NA|TRBJ2-1|many|TRBV28
CASSQPPRNEQFF
TGTGCCAGCAGTCAGCCCCCAAGGAATGAGCAGTTCTTC
>TRBD2|TRBJ2-7|few|TRBV9
CASSGGGSEQYF
TGTGCCAGCAGCGGGGGGGGAAGCGAGCAGTACTTC
>NA|TRBJ2-7|few|TRBV27
CASRPTPMGALYEQYF
TGTGCCAGCAGACCCACTCCGATGGGGGCCCTCTACGAGCAGTACTTC
>NA|TRBJ1-1|few|TRBV12-3/TRBV12-4
CASSFPPRGGRMNTEAFF
TGTGCCAGCAGTTTTCCCCCCCGGGGGGGCCGCATGAACACTGAAGCTTTCTTT
>NA|TRBJ1-6|NA|TRBV6-1
CASTSGGSNSPLHF
TGTGCCAGCACCTCGGGGGGGTCTAATTCACCCCTCCACTTT
>NA|TRBJ2-7|NA|TRBV20-1
CSARVAGPHYEQYF
TGCAGTGCTAGGGTCGCGGGACCCCACTACGAGCAGTACTTC
>TRBD1|TRBJ1-1|NA|TRBV29-1
CSVGDRHTEAFF
TGCAGCGTGGGGGACAGGCACACTGAAGCTTTCTTT
>NA|TRBJ2-1|many|TRBV2
CASRRRGDNEQFF
TGTGCCAGCAGGAGGAGGGGCGACAATGAGCAGTTCTTC
>TRBD2|TRBJ2-5|NA|TRBV20-1
CSARDVRLAGETQYF
TGCAGTGCTAGAGATGTTCGGCTAGCGGGTGAGACCCAGTACTTC
>NA|TRBJ2-3|many|TRBV29-1
CSVVGDGADTQYF
TGCAGCGTTGTAGGGGACGGCGCAGATACGCAGTATTTT
>NA|TRBJ2-1|many|TRBV30
CAWSVFRFNEQFF
TGTGCCTGGAGTGTATTTCGGTTCAATGAGCAGTTCTTC
>NA|TRBJ2-1|NA|TRBV6-4
CASSAEPQGGEQFF
TGTGCCAGCAGTGCAGAACCTCAAGGTGGTGAGCAGTTCTTC
>NA|TRBJ2-3|few|TRBV4-1
CASRQGLSDTQYF
TGCGCCAGCAGGCAAGGGTTATCGGATACGCAGTATTTT
>NA|TRBJ1-5|NA|TRBV4-1
CASSQDDQTNNQPQHF
TGCGCCAGCAGCCAAGACGACCAGACTAACAATCAGCCCCAGCATTTT
>TRBD1|TRBJ1-5|few|TRBV20-1
CSAWTGDSNQPQHF
TGCAGTGCTTGGACAGGCGATAGCAATCAGCCCCAGCATTTT
>NA|TRBJ2-1|many|TRBV28
CASSGSRNEQFF
TGTGCCAGCAGCGGGAGTCGGAATGAGCAGTTCTTC
>NA|TRBJ2-2|NA|TRBV19
CASSIGHSTNTGELFF
TGTGCCAGTAGTATAGGGCACAGCACGAACACCGGGGAGCTGTTTTTT
>NA|TRBJ2-7|many|TRBV28
CASSLQQYEQYF
TGTGCCAGCAGTTTACAACAGTACGAGCAGTACTTC
>NA|TRBJ1-2|NA|TRBV11-2
CASSLDRQANYTF
TGTGCCAGCAGCTTGGATAGACAGGCAAACTACACCTTC
>NA|TRBJ2-1|NA|TRBV7-9
CASSLAPGATYNEQFF
TGTGCCAGCAGCTTAGCTCCGGGAGCCACTTACAATGAGCAGTTCTTC
>TRBD2|TRBJ2-1|few|TRBV20-1
CSGKRASGNEQFF
TGCAGTGGGAAGAGGGCTAGCGGGAATGAGCAGTTCTTC
>NA|TRBJ2-1|NA|TRBV3-1
CASSQETSKSSYNEQFF
TGTGCCAGCAGCCAAGAGACTTCGAAGAGCTCCTACAATGAGCAGTTCTTC